Shown below are 29 T cell receptor beta chains from a single sample sequenced in a study of T cell repertoires in cytomegalovirus infection. Each CDR3 protein gets one entry after TCRdb re-called the reads with MiXCR. The table records about 260,000 distinct CDR3 sequences, approximately 14% of them present only once. The sequenced material came from PBMCs. Receptor source: a human donor in good health (CMV status not recorded). Some clones in this sample may be carry-over from other donors' samples.

The sample holds many counts of this clonotype. The rearrangement links TRBV10-2 to TRBJ1-1; a weak D match, TRBD1 (5 bases). V lost 3 bases to trimming and J lost 3 bases, with 14 bases between them. Germline V gene data show CDR1 as WSHSY and CDR2 as SAAADI. The length of the CDR3 is 15 residues. The DNA for the CDR3 is TGCGCCAGCAGTGATAGGACACCGAGGGACACTGAAGCTTTCTTT. As protein: CASSDRTPRDTEAFF.

This sequence joins TRBV9 and TRBJ2-1; D ambiguous. This CDR3 is built from 18 residues. V was pared by 0 bases and J by 0 bases, with 16 bases between. Germline V lookup: CDR1 SGDLS, CDR2 YYNGEE. CDR3 sequence (DNA): TGTGCCAGCAGCGTAGGTGTGGGATTTAGAAGCTCCTACAATGAGCAGTTCTTC. Residues: CASSVGVGFRSSYNEQFF. Variable domain in full (rest from reference TRBV9 and TRBJ2-1): DSGVTQTPKHLITATGQRVTLRCSPRSGDLSVYWYQQSLDQGLQFLIQYYNGEERAKGNILERFSAQQFPDLHSELNLSSLELGDSALYFCASSVGVGFRSSYNEQFFGPGTRLTVL.

This clonotype was seen many times. The chain carries TRBV7-2 and TRBJ2-5, with D perhaps assigned TRBD1 or TRBD2 (5 bases each). The V gene's germline CDR1 is SGHTA and CDR2 FQGNSA. This CDR3 contains 13 residues. Trimming removed 3 bases at V and 5 bases at J, with 10 bases between. CDR3 protein: CASSLGVWETQYF. CDR3 nucleotide sequence: TGTGCCAGCAGCTTGGGGGTGTGGGAGACCCAGTACTTC. The full variable domain, with the rest looked up from reference TRBV7-2 and TRBJ2-5, is GAGVSQSPSNKVTEKGKDVELRCDPISGHTALYWYRQSLGQGLEFLIYFQGNSAPDKSGLPSDRFSAERTGGSVSTLTIQRTQQEDSAVYLCASSLGVWETQYFGPGTRLLVL.

J is TRBJ1-1 and V is TRBV20-1, with a weak D call TRBD1 (6 bases). V lost 0 bases to trimming and J lost 3 bases, with 20 bases between them. Germline V gene sequence: CDR1 DFQATT, CDR2 SNEGSKA (reference sequence). The CDR3 sequence is 17 residues long. The DNA for the CDR3 is TGCAGTGCTAGAGATCCGGGGGTTGGATCAGGGGACACTGAAGCTTTCTTT. This encodes CSARDPGVGSGDTEAFF.

The genes are TRBV10-3 and TRBJ2-1, with D perhaps matching TRBD1 (6 bases). The CDR3 loop spans 12 amino acids. Germline values: CDR1 ENHRY, CDR2 SYGVKD. Trimming removed 7 bases from V and 5 bases from J, with 9 bases in between. Here the CDR3 reads CAIINRDNEQFF. As DNA, the CDR3 is TGTGCCATCATTAACAGGGACAATGAGCAGTTCTTC.

This clonotype was seen many times. The gene calls are TRBV12-3 or TRBV12-4 and TRBJ2-7; 12 bases line up with TRBD2. The V gene end was trimmed by 3 bases and the J gene end by 5 bases; junction bases not matched to a gene: 2. CDR3 length: 14 amino acids. The CDR3 loop is CASSLSSGGDEQYF. CDR3 in DNA: TGTGCCAGCAGTTTGTCTAGCGGGGGGGACGAGCAGTACTTC.

The chain employs TRBV10-3 and TRBJ2-7, with TRBD2 as a possible D gene (5 bases). The CDR3 is made up of 13 amino acids. Trimming stripped 6 bases from V and 1 base from J, with 10 bases between. In germline, CDR1 is ENHRY, CDR2 SYGVKD. CDR3 bases: TGTGCCATCAGCCGGACTGAATCCTACGAGCAGTACTTC. It encodes CAISRTESYEQYF.

The CDR3 nucleotides are TGTGCCAGCAGCTTATTGGCCGTGGGTGGGCCGGATACGCAGTATTTT. Amino acids: CASSLLAVGGPDTQYF. V usage is TRBV7-3 and J usage is TRBJ2-3; the D is unclear. V lost 2 bases and J 6 bases, leaving 18 bases between the germline ends. Germline V gives CDR1 SGHTA, CDR2 FQGTGA. There are 16 residues in the CDR3.

This clonotype was recorded many times. This chain connects TRBV5-1 to TRBJ2-5, with unresolved D. Deletions cut 0 bases from V and 5 bases from J, with 11 bases between. This CDR3 is 14 amino acids long. The germline CDR1 and CDR2 sequences are SGHRS and YFSETQ. The CDR3 here is CASSLEFRRETQYF. The CDR3 DNA follows: TGCGCCAGCAGCTTGGAATTTCGCCGGGAGACCCAGTACTTC.

This clonotype was observed at least ten times. The genes are TRBV15 and TRBJ2-7, with TRBD2 matching over 13 bases. Germline CDR1 LNHNV, CDR2 YYDKDF (reference sequence). With V trimmed by 2 bases and J by 4 bases, 5 bases remained unmatched. CDR3 length: 16 residues. CDR3 coding DNA: TGTGCCACCAGCAGAATCAGGACTAGCGGGAGTTACGAGCAGTACTTC. This translates into CATSRIRTSGSYEQYF.

This clonotype has only a few counts. The chain joins TRBV6-5 to TRBJ2-3; the match to TRBD2 covers 9 bases. CDR3 length: 17 residues. With 0 bases clipped from V and 5 bases from J, the junction kept 9 bases outside the gene matches. In germline, CDR1 is MNHEY, CDR2 SVGAGI. In DNA form, the CDR3 reads TGTGCCAGCAGTTACTCGAACGATGCGGGGGGGCTAGATACGCAGTATTTT. Its protein is CASSYSNDAGGLDTQYF.

The chain uses TRBV29-1 and TRBJ1-2; TRBD1 is a possible D gene (6 bases). This CDR3 spans 13 amino acids. Germline-derived CDR1 and CDR2 are SQVTM and ANQGSEA. Trimming removed 4 bases at V and 5 bases at J, with 14 bases between. The CDR3 here is CSVATGIDYGYTF. The CDR3 nucleotides read TGCAGCGTTGCCACAGGGATCGATTATGGCTACACCTTC.

This clonotype has ten or more counts. The V and J genes are TRBV6-1 and TRBJ1-5, with 7 bases identical to TRBD1. The CDR3 is 17 amino acids. Germline V gene lookup returns CDR1 MNHNS and CDR2 SASEGT. J was trimmed by 0 bases and V by 7 bases; bases with no gene match: 12. The CDR3: CASKKWQGGYSNQPQHF. The CDR3, as DNA: TGTGCCAGCAAGAAGTGGCAGGGGGGATATAGCAATCAGCCCCAGCATTTT.

This clonotype was observed at least ten times. The CDR3 protein is CASSLVGTGRTATYGYTF. The CDR3 DNA reads as TGTGCCAGCAGCTTAGTCGGGACAGGGCGTACGGCTACCTATGGCTACACCTTC. This chain uses TRBV7-2 with TRBJ1-2; 9 nucleotides line up with TRBD1. The CDR3 has 18 amino acids. With V trimmed by 1 base and J by 4 bases, 13 bases remained unmatched. The germline V gene has CDR1 SGHTA and CDR2 FQGNSA. Variable domain in full (rest from reference TRBV7-2 and TRBJ1-2): GAGVSQSPSNKVTEKGKDVELRCDPISGHTALYWYRQSLGQGLEFLIYFQGNSAPDKSGLPSDRFSAERTGGSVSTLTIQRTQQEDSAVYLCASSLVGTGRTATYGYTFGSGTRLTVV.

This clonotype has more than one count but fewer than ten. The rearrangement uses TRBV20-1 and TRBJ2-5; D perhaps matches TRBD1 (6 bases). Germline loops: CDR1 DFQATT, CDR2 SNEGSKA (reference sequence). There are 13 residues in the CDR3. Trimming left V 6 bases short and J 1 base short, with 12 bases between. DNA for the CDR3: TGCAGTGCCAGTCGGACAGTCCAAGAGACCCAGTACTTC. Translation gives CSASRTVQETQYF.

This clonotype has more than one count but fewer than ten. The rearrangement uses TRBV5-1 and TRBJ1-1, with a tentative D call TRBD1 (6 bases). V was shortened by 3 bases and J by 3 bases, with 15 bases between the two germline ends. Germline loops: CDR1 SGHRS, CDR2 YFSETQ. The CDR3 contains 15 residues. CDR3 sequence (DNA): TGCGCCAGCAGCTCCGACGGACAGAAATACACTGAAGCTTTCTTT. This gives the protein CASSSDGQKYTEAFF.

Only a few counts were recorded for this clonotype. This sequence joins TRBV6-1 and TRBJ2-2; D call uncertain. Germline assignment: CDR1 MNHNS and CDR2 SASEGT. V was pared by 5 bases and J by 3 bases, with 10 bases between. The CDR3 totals 14 residues. For the CDR3, the DNA is TGTGCCAGCAGTCCCAGCAGGCACACCGGGGAGCTGTTTTTT. Translated, it gives CASSPSRHTGELFF.

At least ten counts were recorded for this clonotype. This chain links TRBV6-1 with TRBJ2-1, with D possibly being TRBD1 (7 bases). V was clipped by 6 bases and J by 5 bases, with 17 bases between them. The CDR3 is 15 amino acids. Looked up from germline, CDR1 is MNHNS and CDR2 is SASEGT. The CDR3 protein is CASRTQGGRNNEQFF. The CDR3 coding sequence is TGTGCCAGCAGGACTCAGGGGGGCCGAAACAATGAGCAGTTCTTC.

The chain links TRBV7-9 to TRBJ2-4; TRBD1 aligns across 7 bases. Germline lookup yields CDR1 SEHNR and CDR2 FQNEAQ (reference sequence). CDR3 length equals 18 residues. Losses at the gene ends were 0 bases for V and 8 bases for J; bases not matched to a gene: 16. CDR3 DNA: TGTGCCAGCAGCTTAGCGGTACAGGGGAATTGGGTCCTCTACATTCAGTACTTC. As protein: CASSLAVQGNWVLYIQYF.

The genes are TRBV29-1 and TRBJ2-7, with D possibly called TRBD1 or TRBD2 (6 bases each). V lost 5 bases, J lost 2 bases, and 19 bases lay in between. In germline, CDR1 is SQVTM, CDR2 ANQGSEA. The length of the CDR3 is 15 residues. CDR3 protein: CSVTTGRHTPYEQYF. The DNA for the CDR3 is TGCAGCGTTACCACAGGGAGGCATACCCCCTACGAGCAGTACTTC.

The sample holds many counts of this clonotype. The chain has TRBV11-2 and TRBJ2-7; 9 bases fit TRBD1. The J segment lost 0 bases and the V segment lost 6 bases, leaving 3 bases of the junction unmatched. Germline assignment: CDR1 SGHAT and CDR2 FQNNGV. This CDR3 has 14 amino acids. CDR3 bases: TGTGCCAGCAGGAGACAGGGGGTCTCCTACGAGCAGTACTTC. This codes for CASRRQGVSYEQYF. The full variable domain, with the rest looked up from reference TRBV11-2 and TRBJ2-7, is EAGVAQSPRYKIIEKRQSVAFWCNPISGHATLYWYQQILGQGPKLLIQFQNNGVVDDSQLPKDRFSAERLKGVDSTLKIQPAKLEDSAVYLCASRRQGVSYEQYFGPGTRLTVT.

This clonotype occurred many times. This chain connects TRBV7-6 to TRBJ2-5; D is unclear. The germline V gene has CDR1 SGHVS and CDR2 FNYEAQ. Deletions cut 1 base from V and 3 bases from J, with 6 bases between. The CDR3 spans 13 residues. The CDR3 region is CASSLDSKETQYF. The CDR3 DNA is TGTGCCAGCAGCTTAGACAGCAAAGAGACCCAGTACTTC.

The sample holds many counts of this clonotype. V gene TRBV7-8 combines with J gene TRBJ2-4; 8 nucleotides align to TRBD1. CDR1 is SGHVS, CDR2 FQNEAQ, per germline. The CDR3 is made up of 18 amino acids. J was trimmed by 0 bases and V by 4 bases; bases with no gene match: 11. Here the CDR3 DNA reads TGTGCCAGCAGCTCTAGCTACCGGGACAGGATAGCCAAAAACATTCAGTACTTC. Translating it yields CASSSSYRDRIAKNIQYF.

This clonotype was observed a few times. The rearrangement uses TRBV7-9 and TRBJ1-1; 7 bases are a match to TRBD1. Trimming at V came to 4 bases and at J to 6 bases, leaving 17 bases not matched to a gene. Germline lookup yields CDR1 SEHNR and CDR2 FQNEAQ (reference sequence). The CDR3 extends over 17 amino acids. The DNA for the CDR3 is TGTGCCAGCAGCTCACCTTTTGGGACAGATAGCCGCCCTGAAGCTTTCTTT. This translates into CASSSPFGTDSRPEAFF.

This chain joins TRBV6-6 and TRBJ1-4, with D possibly matching TRBD1 (5 bases). The germline V gene encodes CDR1 MNHNY and CDR2 SVGAGI (reference sequence). Trimming shortened V by 5 bases and J by 2 bases, and 15 bases separated the two germline ends. The length of the CDR3 is 16 residues. This CDR3 is CASSATQGITNEKLFF. The CDR3 nucleotides read TGTGCCAGCAGTGCCACCCAGGGTATCACTAATGAAAAACTGTTTTTT.

The gene calls are TRBV20-1 and TRBJ2-7, with D tentatively TRBD1 (5 bases). The V end lost 7 bases, the J end lost 5 bases, and 21 bases lay between the germline ends. The CDR3 has 14 residues. Germline V gives CDR1 DFQATT, CDR2 SNEGSKA (reference sequence). In DNA form, the CDR3 reads TGCAGTGTCAGTGGGGCTAGTGGAAGTGACGAGCAGTACTTC. It translates to CSVSGASGSDEQYF.

The chain carries TRBV20-1 and TRBJ1-2; D is undetermined. Germline CDR1 and CDR2: DFQATT and SNEGSKA (reference sequence). This CDR3 contains 11 residues. V was pared by 3 bases and J by 4 bases, with 6 bases between. Here the CDR3 DNA reads TGCAGTGCTAGCGTTTCCTATGGCTACACCTTC. Its translation is CSASVSYGYTF.

This clonotype was observed many times. The chain joins TRBV7-8 to TRBJ2-7; a possible D gene is TRBD2 (6 bases). CDR1 and CDR2 (germline): SGHVS, FQNEAQ. The germline V and J ends were trimmed by 1 base and 2 bases, with 18 bases remaining between them. This CDR3 has 17 residues. The CDR3 DNA reads TGTGCCAGCAGCTTAGGGGCAGGGCCTAGCGTGCCCTACGAGCAGTACTTC. Amino acid sequence: CASSLGAGPSVPYEQYF. Together with reference TRBV7-8 and TRBJ2-7, the CDR3 gives the full variable domain: GAGVSQSPRYKVAKRGQDVALRCDPISGHVSLFWYQQALGQGPEFLTYFQNEAQLDKSGLPSDRFFAERPEGSVSTLKIQRTQQEDSAVYLCASSLGAGPSVPYEQYFGPGTRLTVT.

This clonotype was detected ten times or more. The genes are TRBV6-2 or TRBV6-3 and TRBJ2-7; 8 bases match TRBD2. With V trimmed by 8 bases and J by 2 bases, 11 bases remained unmatched. Germline V gene lookup returns CDR1 MNHEY and CDR2 SVGEGT. This CDR3 comprises 15 residues. The chain's CDR3 is CASGFGAGDPYEQYF. The CDR3 DNA reads TGTGCCAGCGGGTTTGGAGCGGGAGACCCCTACGAGCAGTACTTC.